This T cell receptor (beta chain) emerged from a study of T cell responses to AZD1222 COVID-19 vaccine. Across the whole study: Researchers grouped second doses given at about 4 or about 12 weeks into one pool.

Study conclusions and caveats: The peak T cell response came first, and repertoires were sampled only after it. Rises in breadth and depth of Spike-specific TCRs came after two AZD1222 doses.

Details on this clone: The antigen is undetermined.

The CDR3 has 16 residues. V dropped 2 bases and J dropped 0 bases, with 10 bases sitting between them. Germline-derived CDR1 and CDR2 are KGHDR and SFDVKD. TCRdb keeps only in-frame clones here, not all; method: immunoSEQ multiplex PCR. Of about 53,000 clones in the sample, approximately 84% were seen once. V and J are TRBV24-1 and TRBJ1-5; D perhaps matches TRBD1 (6 bases). Specimen: peripheral blood, collected on day 0 of AZD1222 vaccination. This clonotype originated in an adult in good health. The CDR3 DNA reads TGTGCCACCAGTGATTCCAGGGGAACTAGCAATCAGCCCCAGCATTTT. Amino acids: CATSDSRGTSNQPQHF.